The following is a TCR beta chain sequence with its context. Its antigen is not known. This sample is part of a study of graft-versus-host responses after intestinal transplantation. Across the whole study: All recipients were given anti-thymocyte globulin induction, and tacrolimus and steroids were then administered for three to four years.

The study, taken as a whole, reports: Researchers found GvH clones in recipient marrow, and some showed up first in ileum or blood.

The table came from immunoSEQ multiplex PCR; TCRdb's copy has only in-frame clones and leaves some out. The sample lists about 92,000 clones, 80% to 85% occurring once. The sample was unstimulated CD8+ T cells sorted from spleen or lymph node cells, taken before intestinal transplant. This TCR was sampled from a human donor who received an intestinal transplant.

CDR3 protein: CASSLVTGYHEQYF. The CDR3 nucleotides read TGCGCCAGCAGCTTGGTGACAGGGTATCACGAGCAGTACTTC. This chain links TRBV5-1 with TRBJ2-7; 7 bases fit TRBD1. J was trimmed by 5 bases and V by 0 bases; bases with no gene match: 5. The CDR3 contains 14 residues. Germline CDR1 SGHRS, CDR2 YFSETQ.